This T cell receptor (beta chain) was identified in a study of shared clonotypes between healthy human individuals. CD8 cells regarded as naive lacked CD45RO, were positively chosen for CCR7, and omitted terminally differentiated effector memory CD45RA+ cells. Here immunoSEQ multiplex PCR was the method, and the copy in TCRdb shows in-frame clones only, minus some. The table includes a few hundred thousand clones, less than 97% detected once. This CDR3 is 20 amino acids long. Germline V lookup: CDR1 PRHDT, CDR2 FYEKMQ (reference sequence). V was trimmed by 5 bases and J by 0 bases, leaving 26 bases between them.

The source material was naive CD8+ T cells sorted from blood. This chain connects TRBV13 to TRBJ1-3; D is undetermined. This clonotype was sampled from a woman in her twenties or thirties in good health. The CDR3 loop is CASSPPAALSILSSGNTIYF. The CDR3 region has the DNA TGTGCCAGCAGCCCCCCGGCGGCACTTTCCATATTAAGCTCTGGAAACACCATATATTTT.